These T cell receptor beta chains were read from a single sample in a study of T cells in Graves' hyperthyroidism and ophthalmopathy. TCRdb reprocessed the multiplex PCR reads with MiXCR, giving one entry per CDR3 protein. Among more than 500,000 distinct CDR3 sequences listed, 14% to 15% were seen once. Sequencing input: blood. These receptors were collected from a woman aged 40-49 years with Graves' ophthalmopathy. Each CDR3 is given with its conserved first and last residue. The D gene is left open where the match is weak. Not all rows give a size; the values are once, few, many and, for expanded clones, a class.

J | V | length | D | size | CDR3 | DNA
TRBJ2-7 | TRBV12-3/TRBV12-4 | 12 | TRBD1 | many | CAAGTGFYEQYF | TGTGCAGCCGGGACAGGGTTCTACGAGCAGTACTTC
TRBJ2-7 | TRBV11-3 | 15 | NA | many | CASSLSTVVTYEQYF | TGTGCCAGCAGCTTAAGTACGGTGGTGACCTACGAGCAGTACTTC
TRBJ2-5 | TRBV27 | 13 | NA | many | CASSFNRPSTQYF | TGTGCCAGCAGTTTTAACAGGCCCTCGACCCAGTACTTC
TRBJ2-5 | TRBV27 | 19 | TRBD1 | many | CASSLFGWGTGNRQETQYF | TGTGCCAGCAGTTTATTCGGTTGGGGGACAGGAAACCGACAAGAGACCCAGTACTTC
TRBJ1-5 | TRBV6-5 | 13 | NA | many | CASSYDGDQPQHF | TGTGCCAGCAGTTACGACGGAGATCAGCCCCAGCATTTT
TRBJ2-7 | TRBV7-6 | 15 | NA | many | CASSLSPDPSYEQYF | TGTGCCAGCAGCTTAAGCCCCGACCCCTCCTACGAGCAGTACTTC
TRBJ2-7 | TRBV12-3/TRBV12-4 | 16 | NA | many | CASSLPPWRDTYEQYF | TGTGCCAGCAGTCTACCCCCCTGGCGGGACACCTACGAGCAGTACTTC
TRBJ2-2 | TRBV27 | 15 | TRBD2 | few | CASSRVGGGTGELFF | TGTGCCAGCAGCCGCGTGGGGGGAGGGACCGGGGAGCTGTTTTTT
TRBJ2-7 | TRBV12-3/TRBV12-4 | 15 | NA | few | CASSPWQGGQDEQYF | TGTGCCAGCAGCCCGTGGCAGGGCGGCCAGGACGAGCAGTACTTC
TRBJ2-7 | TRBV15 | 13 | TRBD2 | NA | CASNSGGPYEQYF | TGTGCCTCAAATAGCGGGGGCCCCTACGAGCAGTACTTC
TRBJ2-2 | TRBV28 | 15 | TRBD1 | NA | CASSQDRADTGELFF | TGTGCCAGCAGTCAAGACAGGGCGGACACCGGGGAGCTGTTTTTT
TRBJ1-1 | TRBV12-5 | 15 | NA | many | CASGPSGRSNTEAFF | TGTGCTAGTGGTCCATCAGGGAGGTCAAACACTGAAGCTTTCTTT
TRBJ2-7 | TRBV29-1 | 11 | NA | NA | CSVESVGEQYF | TGCAGCGTTGAATCCGTGGGGGAGCAGTACTTC
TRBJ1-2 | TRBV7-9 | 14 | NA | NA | CASSYPQPRYGYTF | TGTGCCAGCAGCTATCCTCAACCTCGGTATGGCTACACCTTC
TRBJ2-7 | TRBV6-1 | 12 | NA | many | CASSGPGEKKMF | TGTGCCAGCAGTGGACCGGGCGAAAAAAAAATGTTC
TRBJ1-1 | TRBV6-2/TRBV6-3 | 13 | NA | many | CASSIRVFAEAFF | TGTGCCAGCAGCATACGGGTCTTCGCTGAAGCTTTCTTT
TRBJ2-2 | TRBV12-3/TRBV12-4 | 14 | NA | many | CASSRGLVTVELFF | TGTGCCAGCAGCCGTGGTTTAGTCACCGTCGAGCTGTTTTTT
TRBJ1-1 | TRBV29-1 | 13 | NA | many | CSVEDWQGSEAFF | TGCAGCGTTGAAGACTGGCAGGGCTCTGAAGCTTTCTTT
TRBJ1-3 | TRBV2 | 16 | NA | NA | CASSPEGLHSGNTIYF | TGTGCCAGCAGTCCAGAAGGACTGCACTCTGGAAACACCATATATTTT
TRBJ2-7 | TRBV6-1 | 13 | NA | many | CASSPDESYEQYF | TGTGCCAGCAGTCCCGACGAAAGCTACGAGCAGTACTTC
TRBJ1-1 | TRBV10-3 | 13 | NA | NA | CAISESQGTEAFF | TGTGCCATCAGTGAGTCGCAGGGCACTGAAGCTTTCTTT
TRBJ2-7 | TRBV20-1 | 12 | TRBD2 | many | CSSGSSPYEQYF | TGCAGTAGCGGGAGCTCTCCTTATGAGCAGTACTTC
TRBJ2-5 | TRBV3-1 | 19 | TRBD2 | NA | CAGSQESLAGAWLQETQYF | TGTGCCGGCAGCCAAGAATCACTAGCGGGAGCCTGGCTCCAAGAGACCCAGTACTTC
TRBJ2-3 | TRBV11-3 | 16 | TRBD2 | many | CASSLGGRASADTQYF | TGTGCCAGCAGCTTAGGAGGGAGGGCCTCCGCAGATACGCAGTATTTT
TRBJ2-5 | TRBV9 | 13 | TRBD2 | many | CASSGGLKETQYF | TGTGCCAGCAGCGGGGGACTAAAAGAGACCCAGTACTTC
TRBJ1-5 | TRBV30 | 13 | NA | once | CAWSVQPNQPQHF | TGTGCCTGGAGTGTGCAGCCTAATCAGCCCCAGCATTTT
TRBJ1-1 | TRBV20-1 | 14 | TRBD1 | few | CSARPNRGRTEAFF | TGCAGTGCTAGACCAAACAGGGGGCGTACTGAAGCTTTCTTT
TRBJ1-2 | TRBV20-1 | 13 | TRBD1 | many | CSASGTGDGGYTF | TGCAGTGCTAGCGGGACAGGGGATGGTGGCTACACCTTC
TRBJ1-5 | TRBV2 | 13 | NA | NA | CASRGIQDQPQHF | TGTGCCAGCAGAGGAATTCAGGATCAGCCCCAGCATTTT
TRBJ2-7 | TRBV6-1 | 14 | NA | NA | CASRPPDRTYEQYF | TGTGCCAGCAGGCCCCCCGACAGGACCTACGAGCAGTACTTC
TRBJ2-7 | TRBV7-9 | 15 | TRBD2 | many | CASSTPAAGGPEQYF | TGTGCCAGCAGCACACCTGCGGCGGGAGGGCCTGAGCAGTACTTC
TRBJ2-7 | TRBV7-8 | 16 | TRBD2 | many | CASSFRLAGASYEQYF | TGTGCCAGCAGCTTCCGACTAGCGGGAGCCTCCTACGAGCAGTACTTC
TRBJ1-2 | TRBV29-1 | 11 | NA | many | CSVGDGGLLTF | TGCAGCGTTGGGGACGGCGGGCTGTTGACCTTC
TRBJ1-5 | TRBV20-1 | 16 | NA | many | CSAREPAGTGNQPQHF | TGCAGTGCTAGAGAACCGGCAGGGACTGGCAATCAGCCCCAGCATTTT
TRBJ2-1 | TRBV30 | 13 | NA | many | CAWSVGEIGEQFF | TGTGCCTGGAGTGTGGGGGAGATCGGTGAGCAGTTCTTC
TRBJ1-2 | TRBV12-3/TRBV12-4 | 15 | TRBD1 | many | CASSIGTGSYYGYTF | TGTGCCAGCAGCATAGGGACAGGGAGTTACTATGGCTACACCTTC
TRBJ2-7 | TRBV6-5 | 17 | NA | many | CASSYSTSTGKAYEQYF | TGTGCCAGCAGTTACTCGACCTCGACAGGAAAGGCCTACGAGCAGTACTTC
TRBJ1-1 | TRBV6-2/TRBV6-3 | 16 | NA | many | CASSYSGIEEGDEAFF | TGTGCCAGCAGTTACTCAGGTATAGAGGAAGGCGATGAAGCTTTCTTT
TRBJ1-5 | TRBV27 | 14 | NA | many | CASSLRGTNQPQHF | TGTGCCAGCAGTTTACGCGGAACCAATCAGCCCCAGCATTTT
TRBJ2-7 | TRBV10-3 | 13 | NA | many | CAISDGVGYEQYF | TGTGCCATCAGTGATGGGGTAGGCTACGAGCAGTACTTC
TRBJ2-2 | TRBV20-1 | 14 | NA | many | CSATGTSNTGELFF | TGCAGTGCAACCGGGACTTCGAACACCGGGGAGCTGTTTTTT
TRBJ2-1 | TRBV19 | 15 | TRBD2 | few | CASSMSGRTYNEQFF | TGTGCCAGTAGTATGTCCGGGAGGACGTACAATGAGCAGTTCTTC
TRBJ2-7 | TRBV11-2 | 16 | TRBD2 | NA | CASSLDLAGDGHEQYF | TGTGCCAGCAGCTTAGATCTAGCGGGAGACGGGCACGAGCAGTACTTC
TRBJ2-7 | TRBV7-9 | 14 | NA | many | CASSSPGPRDEQYF | TGTGCCAGCAGCTCCCCCGGCCCGCGGGACGAGCAGTACTTC
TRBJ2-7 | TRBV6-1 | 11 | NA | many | CASSERRGSDF | TGTGCCAGCAGTGAACGGAGGGGAAGTGACTTC
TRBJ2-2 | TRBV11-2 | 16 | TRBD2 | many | CASSLVGRASGGELFF | TGTGCCAGCAGCTTAGTCGGGAGGGCCTCTGGCGGGGAGCTGTTTTTT
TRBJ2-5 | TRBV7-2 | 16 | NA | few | CASSLIGGGTQETQYF | TGTGCCAGCAGCTTGATAGGGGGGGGGACCCAAGAGACCCAGTACTTC
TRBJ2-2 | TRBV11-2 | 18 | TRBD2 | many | CASSLFGSGRSNTGELFF | TGTGCCAGCAGCTTATTTGGTAGCGGGAGAAGTAACACCGGGGAGCTGTTTTTT
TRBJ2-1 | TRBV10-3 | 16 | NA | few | CAIRDILGVPYNEQFF | TGTGCCATCAGAGATATCTTGGGAGTCCCCTACAATGAGCAGTTCTTC
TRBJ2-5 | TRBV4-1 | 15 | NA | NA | CASSLTSRGGETQYF | TGCGCCAGCAGCCTGACTAGTAGGGGGGGAGAGACCCAGTACTTC
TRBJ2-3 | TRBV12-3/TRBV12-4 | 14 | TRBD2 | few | CASIPGLASDTQYF | TGTGCCAGCATTCCGGGACTAGCGTCAGATACGCAGTATTTT
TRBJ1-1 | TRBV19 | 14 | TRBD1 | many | CASSLTGVYDEAFF | TGTGCCAGTAGTTTAACAGGGGTTTACGATGAAGCTTTCTTT
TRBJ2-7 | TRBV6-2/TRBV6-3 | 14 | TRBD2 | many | CASSYIAGAYEQYF | TGTGCCAGCAGTTACATTGCGGGAGCCTACGAGCAGTACTTC
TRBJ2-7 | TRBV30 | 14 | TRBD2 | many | CAWSPASGYYEQYF | TGTGCCTGGAGTCCAGCTAGCGGGTACTACGAGCAGTACTTC
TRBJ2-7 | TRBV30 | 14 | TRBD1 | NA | CAWSHRDRVYEQYF | TGTGCCTGGAGCCACCGGGACAGGGTCTACGAGCAGTACTTC
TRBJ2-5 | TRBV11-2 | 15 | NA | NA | CASSLDQGRMLTQYF | TGTGCCAGCAGCTTAGATCAGGGGCGAATGTTGACCCAGTACTTC
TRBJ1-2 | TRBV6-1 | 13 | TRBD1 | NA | CASIPTGGRGYTF | TGTGCCAGCATACCGACAGGGGGTCGAGGCTACACCTTC
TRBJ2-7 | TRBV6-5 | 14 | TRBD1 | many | CASSIAGTGYEQYF | TGTGCCAGCAGTATCGCCGGGACAGGGTACGAGCAGTACTTC
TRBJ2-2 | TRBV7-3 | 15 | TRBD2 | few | CASSLQAGYTGELFF | TGTGCCAGCAGCTTACAAGCGGGGTACACCGGGGAGCTGTTTTTT
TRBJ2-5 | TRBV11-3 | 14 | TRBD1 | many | CASSDGQGRETQYF | TGTGCCAGCAGCGATGGACAGGGAAGGGAGACCCAGTACTTC